This T cell receptor (beta chain) is drawn from a study of T-cell reconstitution after alpha-beta-depleted transplantation in children. The study, taken as a whole, reports: In patients about two months after transplant, alpha-beta T cells reportedly arose from several hundred expanded graft clones.

Regarding this clonotype: Its antigen is as yet unknown.

Germline V CDR1 and CDR2: SGHVS, FNYEAQ. With 1 base clipped from V and 7 bases from J, the junction kept 3 bases outside the gene matches. CDR3 length: 15 amino acids. Unique molecular identifiers were used to barcode this TCRbeta library. TCRdb recomputed calls from the PCR reads with MiXCR, one row per CDR3 protein. The sample has around 670,000 distinct CDR3 sequences; around 13% are singletons. The source is a girl aged 2-10 years with congenital amegakaryocytic thrombocytopenia, due to receive a stem cell transplant. The chain uses TRBV7-6 and TRBJ2-1, with TRBD1 matching 11 bases. This sample comprised PBMCs, obtained before TCRalphabeta/CD19-depleted stem cell transplant. This chain's CDR3 is CASSLGDRGWNEQFF. CDR3 nucleotides: TGTGCCAGCAGCTTAGGGGACAGGGGGTGGAATGAGCAGTTCTTC.